Sequencing of this T cell receptor beta chain was carried out in a study of T cell responses to AZD1222 COVID-19 vaccine. Notes on the study in general: Vaccine-associated CD4 TCRs ranged over spike, dominating at 160-218 and 743-854. Reports indicate that nearly half of spike-specific TCRs are directed at unmutated variant regions. The donor cohort was predominantly white British with a female majority, and clonal diversity may have been underestimated. After two AZD1222 doses, spike-specific TCR breadth and depth rose versus day 0.

As to this clone: Its antigen is undetermined.

Trimming took off 6 bases at V and 1 base at J, with 9 bases between the two ends. The CDR3 is 13 amino acids. Sequencing used immunoSEQ multiplex PCR; TCRdb keeps in-frame clones, though not all of them. Among 65,000 to 80,000 clones, about nine tenths were seen once, and the ten largest hold more than 4%. V usage is TRBV12-3 or TRBV12-4 and J usage is TRBJ1-1; D remains unclear. This clonotype was obtained from an adult in good health. Specimen: peripheral blood, collected on day 0 of AZD1222 vaccination. CDR3 region: CASRRTENTEAFF. For the CDR3, the DNA is TGTGCCAGCAGGAGGACGGAGAACACTGAAGCTTTCTTT.